The 23 T cell receptor beta chains given below trace back to one sample, sequenced in a study of Ad26.COV2.S vaccination and SARS-CoV-2 variants. The treatment was: some 20 received Ad26.COV2.S at low or high dose, single or two shots; a few received placebo; per-sample allocation not given. Sampling happened 63 days after the first vaccine or placebo injection. Libraries were prepared by immunoSEQ multiplex PCR; TCRdb keeps only in-frame clonotypes and omits some of them. Counted here are some 390,000 clones, 89% occurring once; the ten biggest clones make up 1.9%. Sequenced material: peripheral blood, taken in a trial of Ad26.COV2.S vaccine versus placebo. The receptors stem from a person aged 18-60 years who received the Ad26.COV2.S COVID-19 vaccine or a placebo.

The V gene is TRBV9, the J gene TRBJ2-6; the D gene is possibly TRBD1 (6 bases). This CDR3 is 18 amino acids long. V lost 0 bases, J lost 1 base, and 14 bases lay in between. The germline V gene has CDR1 SGDLS and CDR2 YYNGEE. The CDR3 loop is CASSVGGTSISGANVLTF. The CDR3 DNA follows: TGTGCCAGCAGCGTAGGAGGGACATCTATTTCTGGGGCCAACGTCCTGACTTTC.

The chain uses TRBV28 and TRBJ1-1, with D possibly matching TRBD1 (6 bases). With 6 bases removed from V and 7 bases from J, the gap between germline ends came to 12 bases. The CDR3 loop spans 12 amino acids. The germline CDR1 and CDR2 sequences are MDHEN and SYDVKM. CDR3 DNA: TGTGCCAGCAGGCTTGGGGGCCTTGAAGCTTTCTTT. Translating gives CASRLGGLEAFF.

Only a few counts were recorded for this clone. This chain joins TRBV11-3 and TRBJ1-1; D remains ambiguous. V was cut by 5 bases and J by 2 bases, with 12 bases left in between. CDR1 and CDR2 from the germline V gene are SGHNT and YENEEA. This CDR3 is built from 14 residues. The CDR3 spells CASSPSGFNTEAFF. In nucleotides, the CDR3 is TGTGCCAGCAGCCCAAGTGGCTTTAACACTGAAGCTTTCTTT.

V is TRBV5-1 and J is TRBJ2-4, with 11 nucleotides matching TRBD2. The CDR3 covers 16 residues. V lost 0 bases, J lost 6 bases, and 5 bases stayed unmatched. Germline CDR1 is SGHRS and CDR2 is YFSETQ. CDR3 DNA sequence: TGCGCCAGCAGCTTGGTGGGACTAGCGGATGGAAACATTCAGTACTTC. It codes for CASSLVGLADGNIQYF.

CDR3 region: CASSLARGRFNEQFF. The CDR3, as DNA: TGTGCCAGCAGCTTGGCGCGGGGGAGATTCAATGAGCAGTTCTTC. This chain connects TRBV5-4 to TRBJ2-1, with 7 positions matching TRBD2. CDR3 length: 15 amino acids. Germline V CDR1 and CDR2: SGHNT, YYREEE (reference sequence). The trim removed 0 bases at V and 6 bases at J, leaving 6 bases unmatched.

V and J are TRBV24-1 and TRBJ2-7, with 7 nucleotides matching TRBD1. The CDR3 length is 15 residues. Germline CDR1 and CDR2: KGHDR and SFDVKD. The V gene end was trimmed by 3 bases and the J gene end by 1 base; junction bases not matched to a gene: 5. This CDR3 reads CATSDRTGRSYEQYF. Here the CDR3 DNA reads TGTGCCACCAGTGATAGGACAGGCCGGTCCTACGAGCAGTACTTC.

V gene TRBV6-6 combines with J gene TRBJ1-3; D perhaps matches TRBD1 (5 bases). Trimming cost V 5 bases and J 0 bases, with 8 bases left between them. The length of the CDR3 is 14 residues. Germline V gene lookup returns CDR1 MNHNY and CDR2 SVGAGI (reference sequence). The CDR3 protein is CASSDRDSGNTIYF. Written as DNA, the CDR3 is TGTGCCAGCAGTGACAGAGACTCTGGAAACACCATATATTTT.

This clone was found a few times. V and J are TRBV5-4 and TRBJ2-3; D gene ambiguous. This CDR3 spans 15 amino acids. From germline, CDR1 is SGHNT and CDR2 YYREEE (reference sequence). Trimming took off 1 base at V and 6 bases at J, with 15 bases between the two ends. The CDR3 DNA reads TGTGCCAGCAGCTTGTTAAAGTCGATGTCGGATACGCAGTATTTT. Translation: CASSLLKSMSDTQYF. The variable domain in full, with the rest retrieved from reference TRBV5-4 and TRBJ2-3, is ETGVTQSPTHLIKTRGQQVTLRCSSQSGHNTVSWYQQALGQGPQFIFQYYREEENGRGNFPPRFSGLQFPNYSSELNVNALELDDSALYLCASSLLKSMSDTQYFGPGTRLTVL.

Comment on this clone: The junction does not match germline at one end; this may be a read error. The rearrangement uses TRBV28 and TRBJ2-2, with 10 nucleotides matching TRBD1. The CDR3 length is 15 residues. CDR1 is MDHEN, CDR2 SYDVKM, per germline. DNA of the CDR3: TGTGCCAGCAGTTTGGGACAGGGGAACTCCGGGGAGCTGTTTTTT. Its protein is CASSLGQGNSGELFF. The full variable domain, in which reference TRBV28 and TRBJ2-2 provide the parts outside the CDR3, is DVKVTQSSRYLVKRTGEKVFLECVQDMDHENMFWYRQDPGLGLRLIYFSYDVKMKEKGDIPEGYSVSREKKERFSLILESASTNQTSMYLCASSLGQGNSGELFFGEGSRLTVL.

This clone came up once. This chain uses TRBV7-9 with TRBJ1-1; no firm D call. CDR3 size: 13 residues. Looked up from germline, CDR1 is SEHNR and CDR2 is FQNEAQ (reference sequence). Trimming pared 4 bases from V and 1 base from J, leaving 7 bases between. CDR3 sequence reads: CASSSGPNTEAFF. DNA of the CDR3: TGTGCCAGCAGCTCAGGCCCGAACACTGAAGCTTTCTTT.

V is TRBV5-4 and J is TRBJ2-3, with 8 bases that match TRBD1. This CDR3 has 13 amino acids. Unmatched junction bases numbered 2, after V lost 4 bases and J lost 4 bases. The germline gives CDR1 SGHNT, CDR2 YYREEE (reference sequence). DNA for the CDR3: TGTGCCAGCAGCGGGGACAGGTCAGATACGCAGTATTTT. As protein: CASSGDRSDTQYF.

V gene TRBV29-1 combines with J gene TRBJ2-7; tentatively, D is TRBD1 or TRBD2 (5 bases each). Trimming pared 4 bases from V and 7 bases from J, leaving 17 bases between. The CDR3 is made up of 13 amino acids. Germline CDR1 is SQVTM and CDR2 is ANQGSEA. CDR3 protein: CSVGGTGPQEQYF. CDR3 nucleotide sequence: TGCAGCGTTGGGGGGACGGGGCCTCAGGAGCAGTACTTC.

This rearrangement joins TRBV10-2 to TRBJ1-2, with D uncertain. CDR3 length: 13 amino acids. Germline values: CDR1 WSHSY, CDR2 SAAADI. Trimming left V 2 bases short and J 2 bases short, with 6 bases between. The CDR3 nucleotides read TGCGCCAGCAGTGAGGCAGTCAACTATGGCTACACCTTC. Translating gives CASSEAVNYGYTF.

V usage is TRBV4-1 and J usage is TRBJ2-3; D tentatively fits TRBD1 or TRBD2 (5 bases each). Trimming took off 4 bases at V and 2 bases at J, with 19 bases between the two ends. Germline V gives CDR1 MGHRA, CDR2 YSYEKL. This CDR3 spans 17 amino acids. The CDR3 here is CASSPGPWGPYTDTQYF. DNA of the CDR3: TGCGCCAGCAGCCCGGGTCCCTGGGGACCTTACACAGATACGCAGTATTTT.

This chain connects TRBV5-4 to TRBJ1-1; maybe TRBD1 (6 bases). The CDR3 has 13 amino acids. V lost 4 bases and J 2 bases, leaving 9 bases between the germline ends. CDR1 SGHNT and CDR2 YYREEE come from the germline V gene (reference sequence). CDR3 in amino acids: CASSPGTNTEAFF. The CDR3 nucleotides are TGTGCCAGCAGCCCCGGGACAAACACTGAAGCTTTCTTT.

The chain carries TRBV7-9 and TRBJ2-2; D unresolved. Germline V gene data show CDR1 as SEHNR and CDR2 as FQNEAQ (reference sequence). The CDR3 sequence is 11 residues long. Trimming removed 3 bases at V and 7 bases at J, with 3 bases between. The CDR3 loop reads CASSFGGELFF. CDR3 bases: TGTGCCAGCAGCTTTGGCGGGGAGCTGTTTTTT.

V is TRBV6-5 and J is TRBJ1-4, with 8 bases identical to TRBD1. The CDR3 is 14 amino acids. Germline V gene lookup returns CDR1 MNHEY and CDR2 SVGAGI. The V and J ends lost 6 bases and 8 bases, in that order; junction bases with no gene match: 8. Written as DNA, the CDR3 is TGTGCCAGCAGCTACCGGGACAGGTGGGAAAAACTGTTTTTT. This translates into CASSYRDRWEKLFF.

V gene TRBV11-2 combines with J gene TRBJ2-2; TRBD2 aligns across 13 bases. The V gene end was trimmed by 4 bases and the J gene end by 5 bases; junction bases not matched to a gene: 1. CDR1 and CDR2 from the germline V gene are SGHAT and FQNNGV. This CDR3 is built from 15 residues. In DNA, the CDR3 is TGTGCCAGCAGCTCGACTAGCGGGAGGACCGGGGAGCTGTTTTTT. As protein: CASSSTSGRTGELFF.

The rearrangement uses TRBV11-3 and TRBJ2-2; 9 bases align to TRBD2. The CDR3 totals 18 residues. With 5 bases clipped from V and 6 bases from J, the junction kept 16 bases outside the gene matches. From germline, CDR1 is SGHNT and CDR2 YENEEA. The CDR3 region is CASSPFTPIAGEPGELFF. In nucleotides, the CDR3 is TGTGCCAGCAGCCCTTTTACCCCAATAGCGGGAGAACCCGGGGAGCTGTTTTTT. Full variable domain (outside the CDR3, taken from reference TRBV11-3 and TRBJ2-2): EAGVVQSPRYKIIEKKQPVAFWCNPISGHNTLYWYLQNLGQGPELLIRYENEEAVDDSQLPKDRFSAERLKGVDSTLKIQPAELGDSAVYLCASSPFTPIAGEPGELFFGEGSRLTVL.

The chain employs TRBV5-5 and TRBJ2-7; 9 nucleotides agree with TRBD2. This CDR3 has 15 residues. Looked up from germline, CDR1 is SGHKS and CDR2 is YYEKEE (reference sequence). Trimming at V came to 0 bases and at J to 2 bases, leaving 3 bases not matched to a gene. CDR3 in DNA: TGTGCCAGCAGCTTGGGGGCTAGCGGGACCTACGAGCAGTACTTC. Its translation is CASSLGASGTYEQYF. Full variable domain (outside the CDR3, taken from reference TRBV5-5 and TRBJ2-7): DAGVTQSPTHLIKTRGQQVTLRCSPISGHKSVSWYQQVLGQGPQFIFQYYEKEERGRGNFPDRFSARQFPNYSSELNVNALLLGDSALYLCASSLGASGTYEQYFGPGTRLTVT.

The V gene is TRBV27, the J gene TRBJ1-1, with a tentative D call TRBD1 (6 bases). V dropped 6 bases and J dropped 4 bases, with 21 bases sitting between them. The CDR3 runs 16 residues. From germline, CDR1 is MNHEY and CDR2 SMNVEV (reference sequence). The CDR3 protein is CASSSSGGRLSTEAFF. CDR3 DNA sequence: TGTGCCAGCAGCTCATCTGGGGGGCGTTTATCCACTGAAGCTTTCTTT.

This clone was recorded once. The V call is TRBV28, the J call TRBJ1-6, with a weak D call TRBD1 (6 bases). V lost 5 bases and J 7 bases, leaving 21 bases between the germline ends. This CDR3 contains 17 residues. CDR1 is MDHEN and CDR2 is SYDVKM in the germline V gene. CDR3 nucleotide sequence: TGTGCCAGCAGTGAACCCATCCTACAGGGAGACAATTCACCCCTCCACTTT. Encoded protein: CASSEPILQGDNSPLHF.

The chain joins TRBV5-4 to TRBJ1-4, with a possible D match to TRBD1 (6 bases). Germline V gives CDR1 SGHNT, CDR2 YYREEE (reference sequence). V was cut by 0 bases and J by 8 bases, with 11 bases left in between. The CDR3 is 14 amino acids. The CDR3 region is CASSLVGGAEKLFF. CDR3 in DNA: TGTGCCAGCAGCTTGGTGGGGGGCGCCGAAAAACTGTTTTTT. Drawing the rest from reference TRBV5-4 and TRBJ1-4, the complete variable domain is ETGVTQSPTHLIKTRGQQVTLRCSSQSGHNTVSWYQQALGQGPQFIFQYYREEENGRGNFPPRFSGLQFPNYSSELNVNALELDDSALYLCASSLVGGAEKLFFGSGTQLSVL.